The 17 T cell receptor beta chains below were found in one sample sequenced in a study of cytomegalovirus exposure and HLA in healthy donors. A multiplex PCR was run with 60 Vbeta primers and 13 Jbeta primers. This table comes from immunoSEQ multiplex PCR, and its TCRdb copy is limited to in-frame clones, with some not included. The sample consists of about 160,000 clones, about 82% of them appearing once. Sequencing was performed on PBMCs. These TCRs come from a woman aged 18-29 years in good health and CMV-seronegative.

A single count supports this clone. The gene calls are TRBV5-1 and TRBJ2-6, with D tentatively TRBD2 (5 bases). V gave up 3 bases and J gave up 0 bases, with 16 bases separating them. Germline CDR1 is SGHRS and CDR2 is YFSETQ. CDR3 length: 18 residues. This CDR3 reads CASSWWVRAYSGANVLTF. In nucleotides, the CDR3 is TGCGCCAGCAGCTGGTGGGTGCGGGCTTACTCTGGGGCCAACGTCCTGACTTTC. Full variable domain (outside the CDR3, taken from reference TRBV5-1 and TRBJ2-6): KAGVTQTPRYLIKTRGQQVTLSCSPISGHRSVSWYQQTPGQGLQFLFEYFSETQRNKGNFPGRFSGRQFSNSRSEMNVSTLELGDSALYLCASSWWVRAYSGANVLTFGAGSRLTVL.

This clone has a handful of counts. The rearrangement joins TRBV14 to TRBJ2-3; D is uncertain. CDR1 and CDR2 (germline): SGHDN, FVKESK. With 4 bases removed from V and 3 bases from J, the gap between germline ends came to 14 bases. The CDR3 contains 15 residues. CDR3 protein: CASSRRPPDTDTQYF. The CDR3 DNA reads as TGTGCCAGCAGCCGGAGACCCCCAGATACAGATACGCAGTATTTT.

The chain joins TRBV6-6 to TRBJ1-1, with D uncertain. The CDR3 has 15 amino acids. V lost 5 bases, J lost 0 bases, and 13 bases lay in between. Germline CDR1 reads MNHNY; CDR2 reads SVGAGI (reference sequence). DNA of the CDR3: TGTGCCAGCAGTCCACGAGCAAGCATGAACACTGAAGCTTTCTTT. Its translation is CASSPRASMNTEAFF.

The chain carries TRBV2 and TRBJ2-5, with D perhaps matching TRBD1 (5 bases). Trimming pared 6 bases from V and 2 bases from J, leaving 13 bases between. The length of the CDR3 is 14 residues. Looked up from germline, CDR1 is SNHLY and CDR2 is FYNNEI. In DNA, the CDR3 is TGTGCCAGCAGGGATACAGGCTATCAAGAGACCCAGTACTTC. Its protein product is CASRDTGYQETQYF.

The genes are TRBV5-6 and TRBJ1-2; TRBD1 aligns across 9 bases. This CDR3 region has 15 residues. CDR1 and CDR2 (germline): SGHDT, YYEEEE. V lost 4 bases and J lost 5; bases outside the gene matches: 9. CDR3 loop: CASSVTGGAVYGYTF. In DNA form, the CDR3 reads TGTGCCAGCAGCGTAACAGGGGGCGCGGTGTATGGCTACACCTTC.

This chain joins TRBV6-5 and TRBJ1-1; D gene uncertain. Trimming pared 0 bases from V and 6 bases from J, leaving 14 bases between. The CDR3 has 15 residues. CDR1 and CDR2 (germline): MNHEY, SVGAGI. CDR3 nucleotide sequence: TGTGCCAGCAGTTACTCGGCAGGCGCCCCCGCTGAAGCTTTCTTT. Its translation is CASSYSAGAPAEAFF.

The rearrangement uses TRBV7-9 and TRBJ1-2; D perhaps matches TRBD1 (5 bases). Trimming pared 5 bases from V and 8 bases from J, leaving 12 bases between. The CDR3 totals 12 residues. CDR1 and CDR2 from the germline V gene are SEHNR and FQNEAQ (reference sequence). This chain's CDR3 is CASSLGVEGYTF. For the CDR3, the DNA is TGTGCCAGCAGCCTAGGGGTGGAGGGCTACACCTTC. The whole variable domain, filled in from reference TRBV7-9 and TRBJ1-2, reads DTGVSQNPRHKITKRGQNVTFRCDPISEHNRLYWYRQTLGQGPEFLTYFQNEAQLEKSRLLSDRFSAERPKGSFSTLEIQRTEQGDSAMYLCASSLGVEGYTFGSGTRLTVV.

CDR3 sequence: CAWSSDRGTLNTIYF. The DNA of the CDR3 is TGTGCCTGGAGTTCTGACAGGGGCACCTTAAACACCATATATTTT. This sequence joins TRBV30 and TRBJ1-3, with 8 nucleotides matching TRBD1. V shed 2 bases, J shed 6 bases, and the junction held 9 bases outside the gene matches. The CDR3 is 15 residues long. Germline assignment: CDR1 GTSNPN and CDR2 SVGIG (reference sequence).

The CDR3 loop is CASSSVTVNTEAFF. CDR3 DNA sequence: TGTGCCAGCAGCTCCGTTACAGTTAACACTGAAGCTTTCTTT. The chain employs TRBV11-3 and TRBJ1-1, with D hard to call. CDR1 SGHNT and CDR2 YENEEA come from the germline V gene. Trimming removed 4 bases from V and 2 bases from J, with 11 bases in between. This CDR3 spans 14 amino acids.

The chain links TRBV7-2 to TRBJ2-3; D possibly corresponds to TRBD2 (6 bases). The CDR3 is 14 residues long. CDR1 is SGHTA, CDR2 FQGNSA, per germline. Trimming took off 7 bases at V and 3 bases at J, with 14 bases between the two ends. The chain's CDR3 is CASTPSRGTDTQYF. The CDR3 region has the DNA TGTGCCAGCACCCCCTCGCGGGGAACAGATACGCAGTATTTT.

This rearrangement joins TRBV19 to TRBJ1-5; 10 nucleotides agree with TRBD1. Germline assignment: CDR1 LNHDA and CDR2 SQIVND (reference sequence). The J segment lost 2 bases and the V segment lost 6 bases, leaving 13 bases of the junction unmatched. The CDR3 covers 18 residues. DNA of the CDR3: TGTGCCAGTAGCGCCCGGCGGACAGGGGGTGCCGGCAATCAGCCCCAGCATTTT. Translation gives CASSARRTGGAGNQPQHF.

This chain uses TRBV5-1 with TRBJ2-1; D is ambiguous. The germline V gene has CDR1 SGHRS and CDR2 YFSETQ. The ends were cut back, 1 base at V and 10 bases at J, with 15 bases in the middle. The CDR3 covers 14 residues. CDR3 bases: TGCGCCAGCAGCTTGAGGCCTCAGCGCACCGAGCAGTTCTTC. It codes for CASSLRPQRTEQFF.

The V call is TRBV11-2, the J call TRBJ2-1; 9 nucleotides match TRBD1. This CDR3 spans 15 amino acids. V shed 4 bases and J 2 bases; nucleotides not matched to a gene: 3. CDR1 is SGHAT and CDR2 is FQNNGV in the germline V gene. The CDR3 sequence: CASSYGQGPYNEQFF. Written as DNA, the CDR3 is TGTGCCAGCAGCTACGGACAGGGGCCCTACAATGAGCAGTTCTTC.

The count of this clone is one. The chain combines TRBV29-1 with TRBJ2-1, with TRBD2 matching 9 bases. Germline CDR1 reads SQVTM; CDR2 reads ANQGSEA. V dropped 4 bases and J dropped 6; count of bases not matched to a gene: 7. This CDR3 contains 14 residues. In nucleotides, the CDR3 is TGCAGCGTTGTCCTTCTAGCGGGAATCAATGAGCAGTTCTTC. It is translated as CSVVLLAGINEQFF.

The chain is built from TRBV11-2 and TRBJ2-3; 7 nucleotides align to TRBD2. Germline loops: CDR1 SGHAT, CDR2 FQNNGV. This CDR3 region has 18 residues. V was pared by 4 bases and J by 0 bases, with 13 bases of the junction left unmatched. CDR3 sequence reads: CASSSLEGRRGSTDTQYF. CDR3 coding DNA: TGTGCCAGCAGCTCCCTTGAGGGGAGGCGGGGGAGCACAGATACGCAGTATTTT.

The CDR3 DNA reads as TGCGCCAGCAGCGTAACTAGCGGGAGCTCGCTGGGTGCAGATACGCAGTATTTT. Amino acids: CASSVTSGSSLGADTQYF. V usage is TRBV5-1 and J usage is TRBJ2-3; 11 bases are shared with TRBD2. Losses at the gene ends were 4 bases for V and 4 bases for J; bases not matched to a gene: 14. Germline values: CDR1 SGHRS, CDR2 YFSETQ. This CDR3 has 18 residues.

The genes are TRBV5-1 and TRBJ2-3; 12 bases align to TRBD2. The CDR3 extends over 16 amino acids. In germline, CDR1 is SGHRS, CDR2 YFSETQ. V lost 4 bases and J lost 4; bases outside the gene matches: 7. The CDR3 nucleotides read TGCGCCAGCAGCCCCAGACTAGCGGGAGTCCCAGATACGCAGTATTTT. Its protein product is CASSPRLAGVPDTQYF. The full variable domain, its missing parts supplied by reference TRBV5-1 and TRBJ2-3, is KAGVTQTPRYLIKTRGQQVTLSCSPISGHRSVSWYQQTPGQGLQFLFEYFSETQRNKGNFPGRFSGRQFSNSRSEMNVSTLELGDSALYLCASSPRLAGVPDTQYFGPGTRLTVL.